This T cell receptor beta chain was documented in a study of early T cells in non-severe SARS-CoV-2 infection. Study-wide findings and caveats: Matching with VDJdb favored anti-spike CD8 responses (missing private and CD4 specificities).

This clonotype came up a few times. Its antigen is as yet unknown. Per germline, CDR1 SQVTM and CDR2 ANQGSEA. The CDR3 extends over 13 amino acids. The J segment lost 5 bases and the V segment lost 7 bases, leaving 10 bases of the junction unmatched. cDNA molecules, individually, were tagged with unique molecular identifiers. TCRdb reprocessed the 5' RACE reads with MiXCR, giving one entry per CDR3 protein. Among roughly 120,000 distinct CDR3 sequences listed, more than 12% were seen once. The chain is built from TRBV29-1 and TRBJ2-5; 7 nucleotides line up with TRBD2. The specimen was whole blood. The source of this sequence is an adult who was a healthcare worker with PCR-confirmed SARS-CoV-2 infection or an uninfected control (not recorded which). The CDR3 here is CSAAWGGFETQYF. The CDR3 DNA sequence: TGCAGCGCAGCCTGGGGGGGGTTCGAGACCCAGTACTTC.